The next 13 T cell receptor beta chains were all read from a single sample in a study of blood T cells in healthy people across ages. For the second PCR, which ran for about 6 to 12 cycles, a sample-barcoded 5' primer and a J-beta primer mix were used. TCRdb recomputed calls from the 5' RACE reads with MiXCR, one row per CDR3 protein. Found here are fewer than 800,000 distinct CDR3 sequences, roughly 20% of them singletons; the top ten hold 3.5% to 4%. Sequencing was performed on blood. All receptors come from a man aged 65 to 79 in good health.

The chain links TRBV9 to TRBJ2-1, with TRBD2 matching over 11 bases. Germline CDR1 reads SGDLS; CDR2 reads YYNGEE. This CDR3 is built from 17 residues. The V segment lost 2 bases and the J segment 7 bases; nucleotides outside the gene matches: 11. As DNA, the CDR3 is TGTGCCAGCAGCGTCCCTTTAGCGGGAGGGCCTGCTAATGAGCAGTTCTTC. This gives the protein CASSVPLAGGPANEQFF.

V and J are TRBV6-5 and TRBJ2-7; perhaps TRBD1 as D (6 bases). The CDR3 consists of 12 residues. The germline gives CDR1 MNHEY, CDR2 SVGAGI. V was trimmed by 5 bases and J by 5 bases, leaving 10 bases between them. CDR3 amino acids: CASSRGIHEQYF. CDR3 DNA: TGTGCCAGCAGTAGGGGGATCCACGAGCAGTACTTC.

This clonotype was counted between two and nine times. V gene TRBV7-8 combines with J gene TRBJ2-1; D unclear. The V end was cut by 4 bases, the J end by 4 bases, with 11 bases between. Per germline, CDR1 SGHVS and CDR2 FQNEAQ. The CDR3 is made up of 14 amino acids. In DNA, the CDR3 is TGTGCCAGCAGCTCCCTGAAAACGTACAATGAGCAGTTCTTC. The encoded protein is CASSSLKTYNEQFF.

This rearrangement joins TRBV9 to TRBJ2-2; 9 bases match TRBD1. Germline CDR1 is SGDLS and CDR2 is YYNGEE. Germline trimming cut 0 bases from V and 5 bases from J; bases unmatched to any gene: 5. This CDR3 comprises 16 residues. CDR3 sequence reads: CASSVAWTGVTGELFF. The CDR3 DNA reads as TGTGCCAGCAGCGTAGCTTGGACAGGGGTAACCGGGGAGCTGTTTTTT.

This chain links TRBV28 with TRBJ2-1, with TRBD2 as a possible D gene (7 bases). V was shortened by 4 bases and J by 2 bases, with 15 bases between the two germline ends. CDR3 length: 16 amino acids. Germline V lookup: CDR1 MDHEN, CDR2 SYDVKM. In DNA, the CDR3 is TGTGCCAGCAGTTCCGAGGGGGGGGCCACCTACAATGAGCAGTTCTTC. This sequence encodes CASSSEGGATYNEQFF.

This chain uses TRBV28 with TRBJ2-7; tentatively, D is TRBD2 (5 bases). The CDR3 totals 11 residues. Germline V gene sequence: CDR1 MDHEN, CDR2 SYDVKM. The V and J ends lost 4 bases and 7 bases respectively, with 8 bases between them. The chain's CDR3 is CASSYGLEQYF. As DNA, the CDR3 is TGTGCCAGCAGTTACGGACTGGAGCAGTACTTC.

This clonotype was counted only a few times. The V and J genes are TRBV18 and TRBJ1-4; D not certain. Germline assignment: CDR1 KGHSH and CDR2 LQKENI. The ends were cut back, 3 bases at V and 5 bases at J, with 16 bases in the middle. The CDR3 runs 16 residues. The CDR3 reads CASSPSTALQNEKLFF. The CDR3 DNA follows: TGTGCCAGCTCACCGTCGACGGCGCTCCAAAATGAAAAACTGTTTTTT.

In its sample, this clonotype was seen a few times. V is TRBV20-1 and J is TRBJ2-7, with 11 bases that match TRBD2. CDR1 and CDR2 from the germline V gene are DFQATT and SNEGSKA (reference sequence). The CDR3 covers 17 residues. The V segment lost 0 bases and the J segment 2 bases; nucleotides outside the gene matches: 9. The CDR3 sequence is CSARDKPGLAAPYEQYF. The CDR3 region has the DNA TGCAGTGCTAGAGATAAACCGGGACTAGCGGCTCCCTACGAGCAGTACTTC.

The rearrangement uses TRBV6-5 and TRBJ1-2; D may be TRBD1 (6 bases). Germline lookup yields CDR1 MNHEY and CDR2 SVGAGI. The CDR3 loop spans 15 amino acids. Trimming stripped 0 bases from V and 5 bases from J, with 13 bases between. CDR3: CASSYSDRPAYGYTF. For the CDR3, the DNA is TGTGCCAGCAGTTACTCCGACAGGCCCGCTTATGGCTACACCTTC.

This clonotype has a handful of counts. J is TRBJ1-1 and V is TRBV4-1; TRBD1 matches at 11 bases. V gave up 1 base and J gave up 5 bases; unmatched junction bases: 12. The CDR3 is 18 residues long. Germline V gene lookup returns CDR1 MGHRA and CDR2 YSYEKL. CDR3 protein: CASSQVFSDRGRGTEAFF. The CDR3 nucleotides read TGCGCCAGCAGCCAAGTATTCTCGGACAGGGGGCGCGGAACTGAAGCTTTCTTT.

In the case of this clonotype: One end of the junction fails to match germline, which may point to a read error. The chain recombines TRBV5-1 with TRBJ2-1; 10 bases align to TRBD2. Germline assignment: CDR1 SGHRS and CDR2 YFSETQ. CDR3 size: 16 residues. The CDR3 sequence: CASSLPLAGEYNEQFF. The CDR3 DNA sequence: TGCGCCAGCAGCTTGCCGCTAGCGGGAGAATACAACGAGCAGTTCTTC. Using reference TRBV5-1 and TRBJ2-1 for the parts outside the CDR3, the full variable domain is KAGVTQTPRYLIKTRGQQVTLSCSPISGHRSVSWYQQTPGQGLQFLFEYFSETQRNKGNFPGRFSGRQFSNSRSEMNVSTLELGDSALYLCASSLPLAGEYNEQFFGPGTRLTVL.

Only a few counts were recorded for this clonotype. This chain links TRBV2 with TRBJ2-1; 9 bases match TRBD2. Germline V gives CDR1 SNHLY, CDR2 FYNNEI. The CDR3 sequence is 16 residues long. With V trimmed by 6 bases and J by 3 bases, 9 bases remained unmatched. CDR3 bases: TGTGCCAGCAGGGAACTAGCGGGCGACCTCTACAATGAGCAGTTCTTC. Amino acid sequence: CASRELAGDLYNEQFF. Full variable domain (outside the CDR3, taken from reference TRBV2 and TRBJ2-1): EPEVTQTPSHQVTQMGQEVILRCVPISNHLYFYWYRQILGQKVEFLVSFYNNEISEKSEIFDDQFSVERPDGSNFTLKIRSTKLEDSAMYFCASRELAGDLYNEQFFGPGTRLTVL.

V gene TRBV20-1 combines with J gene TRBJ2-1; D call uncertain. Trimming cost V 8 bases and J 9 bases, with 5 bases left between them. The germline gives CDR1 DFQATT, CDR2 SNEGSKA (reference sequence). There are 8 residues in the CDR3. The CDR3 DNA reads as TGCAGTCCTTCTGAGCAGTTCTTC. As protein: CSPSEQFF.